This is a list of T cell receptor beta chains from one sample in a study of synovial regulatory T cells in juvenile arthritis. Sequencing was performed with immunoSEQ multiplex PCR; in TCRdb, only in-frame clones are kept and a portion is missing. Here the sample table reports roughly 9,800 clones. Sequenced: Treg cells from blood. The receptors come from a donor aged 2-35 years with juvenile idiopathic arthritis. Both conserved end residues are part of each CDR3.

V,J,CDR3
TRBV6-1,TRBJ2-7,CASSASGSYEQYF
TRBV18,TRBJ1-3,CASSPGQGNTIYF
TRBV7-8,TRBJ2-7,CASTSGGYEQYF
TRBV5-6,TRBJ1-3,CASSLVLGTGRNTIYF
TRBV19,TRBJ2-3,CASSIRVAGGTRDTQYF
TRBV18,TRBJ2-2,CASSPAPPVIGTGELFF
TRBV10-3,TRBJ1-2,CAISEGTGPGYTF
TRBV11-2,TRBJ2-6,CASHDRARSGANVLTF
TRBV6-1,TRBJ1-2,CASTPGAGTHGYTF
TRBV18,TRBJ1-3,CASSPRGQGISGNTIYF
TRBV11-2,TRBJ2-7,CASSLSTGSSYEQYF
TRBV11-2,TRBJ2-7,CASSLGQRGYEQYF
TRBV19,TRBJ2-5,CASSRADQETQYF
TRBV6-1,TRBJ1-1,CASSVMGVGTEAFF
TRBV7-8,TRBJ1-3,CASSRRGTGGFSGNTIYF
TRBV6-1,TRBJ1-3,CASSRNTIYF